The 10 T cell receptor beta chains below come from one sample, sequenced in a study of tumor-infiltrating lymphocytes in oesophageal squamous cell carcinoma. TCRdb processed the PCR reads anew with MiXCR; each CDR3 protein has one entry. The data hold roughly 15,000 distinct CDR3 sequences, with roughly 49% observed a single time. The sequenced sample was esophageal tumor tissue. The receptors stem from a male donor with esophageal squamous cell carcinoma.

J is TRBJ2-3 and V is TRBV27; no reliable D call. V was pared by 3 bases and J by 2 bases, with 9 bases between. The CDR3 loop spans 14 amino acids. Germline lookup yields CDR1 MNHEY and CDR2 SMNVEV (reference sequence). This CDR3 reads CASSLGRNTDTQYF. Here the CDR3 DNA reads TGTGCCAGCAGTTTGGGCAGAAACACAGATACGCAGTATTTT.

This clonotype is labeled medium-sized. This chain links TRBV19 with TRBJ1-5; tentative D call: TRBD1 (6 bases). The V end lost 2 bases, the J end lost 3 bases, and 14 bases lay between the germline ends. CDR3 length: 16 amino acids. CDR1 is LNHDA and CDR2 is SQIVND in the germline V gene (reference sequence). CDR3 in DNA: TGTGCCAGTAGTATAAGGGGGAGGGTCCTCAATCAGCCCCAGCATTTT. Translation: CASSIRGRVLNQPQHF.

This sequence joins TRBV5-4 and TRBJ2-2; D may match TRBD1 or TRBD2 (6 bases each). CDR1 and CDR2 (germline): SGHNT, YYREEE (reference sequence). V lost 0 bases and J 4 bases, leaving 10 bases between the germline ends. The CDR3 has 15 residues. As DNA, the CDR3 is TGTGCCAGCAGCTTGGACAGGGACTTCACCGGGGAGCTGTTTTTT. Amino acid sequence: CASSLDRDFTGELFF.

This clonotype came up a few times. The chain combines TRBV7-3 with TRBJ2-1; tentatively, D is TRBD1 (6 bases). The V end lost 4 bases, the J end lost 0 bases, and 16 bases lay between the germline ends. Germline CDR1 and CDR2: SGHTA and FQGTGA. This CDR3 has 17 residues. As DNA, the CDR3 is TGTGCCAGCAGCTCAAGGGGGAATCTAGGCTCCTACAATGAGCAGTTCTTC. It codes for CASSSRGNLGSYNEQFF.

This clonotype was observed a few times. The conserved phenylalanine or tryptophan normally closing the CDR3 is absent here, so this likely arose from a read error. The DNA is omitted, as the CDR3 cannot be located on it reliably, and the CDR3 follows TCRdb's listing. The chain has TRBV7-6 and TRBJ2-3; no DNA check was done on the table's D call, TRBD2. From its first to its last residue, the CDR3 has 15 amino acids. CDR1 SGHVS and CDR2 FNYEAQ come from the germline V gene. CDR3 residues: CASSLVLSYEQYFGP.

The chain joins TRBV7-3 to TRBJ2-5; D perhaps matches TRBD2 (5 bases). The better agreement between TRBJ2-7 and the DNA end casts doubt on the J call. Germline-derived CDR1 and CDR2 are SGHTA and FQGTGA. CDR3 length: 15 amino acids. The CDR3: CASSFALAPPYEQYF. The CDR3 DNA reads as TGTGCCAGCAGCTTCGCCCTAGCTCCCCCCTACGAGCAGTACTTC.

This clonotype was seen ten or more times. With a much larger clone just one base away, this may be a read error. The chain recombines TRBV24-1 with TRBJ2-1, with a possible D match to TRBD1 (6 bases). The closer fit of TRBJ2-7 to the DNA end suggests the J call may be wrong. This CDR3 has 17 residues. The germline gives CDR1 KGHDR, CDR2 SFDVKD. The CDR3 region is CATSDTTTGSSYNEQYF. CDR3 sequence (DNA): TGTGCCACCAGTGATACCACTACAGGGAGCTCCTACAATGAGCAGTACTTC.

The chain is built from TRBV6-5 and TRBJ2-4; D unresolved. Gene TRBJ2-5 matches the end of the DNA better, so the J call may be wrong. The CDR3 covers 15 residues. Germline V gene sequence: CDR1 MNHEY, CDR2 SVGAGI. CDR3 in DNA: TGTGCCAGCAGTGAAGTGGGCGGAGCCCAAGAGACCCAGTACTTC. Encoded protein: CASSEVGGAQETQYF.

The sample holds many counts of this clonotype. CDR3 nucleotide sequence: TGTGCCAGCAGCTTAGCGGGAGGAAGTACAGATACGCAGTATTTT. As protein: CASSLAGGSTDTQYF. The V call is TRBV7-9, the J call TRBJ2-3, with D possibly matching TRBD2 (6 bases). The V gene lost 0 bases and the J gene lost 3 bases, with 10 bases spanning the gap. CDR1 is SEHNR and CDR2 is FQNEAQ in the germline V gene (reference sequence). This CDR3 region has 15 residues. The variable domain in full, with the rest retrieved from reference TRBV7-9 and TRBJ2-3, is DTGVSQNPRHKITKRGQNVTFRCDPISEHNRLYWYRQTLGQGPEFLTYFQNEAQLEKSRLLSDRFSAERPKGSFSTLEIQRTEQGDSAMYLCASSLAGGSTDTQYFGPGTRLTVL.

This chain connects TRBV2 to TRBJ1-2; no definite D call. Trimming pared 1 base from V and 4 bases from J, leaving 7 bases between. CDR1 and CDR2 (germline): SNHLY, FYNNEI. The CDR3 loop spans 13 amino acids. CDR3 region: CASSEGITYGYTF. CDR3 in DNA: TGTGCCAGCAGTGAAGGAATAACCTATGGCTACACCTTC.